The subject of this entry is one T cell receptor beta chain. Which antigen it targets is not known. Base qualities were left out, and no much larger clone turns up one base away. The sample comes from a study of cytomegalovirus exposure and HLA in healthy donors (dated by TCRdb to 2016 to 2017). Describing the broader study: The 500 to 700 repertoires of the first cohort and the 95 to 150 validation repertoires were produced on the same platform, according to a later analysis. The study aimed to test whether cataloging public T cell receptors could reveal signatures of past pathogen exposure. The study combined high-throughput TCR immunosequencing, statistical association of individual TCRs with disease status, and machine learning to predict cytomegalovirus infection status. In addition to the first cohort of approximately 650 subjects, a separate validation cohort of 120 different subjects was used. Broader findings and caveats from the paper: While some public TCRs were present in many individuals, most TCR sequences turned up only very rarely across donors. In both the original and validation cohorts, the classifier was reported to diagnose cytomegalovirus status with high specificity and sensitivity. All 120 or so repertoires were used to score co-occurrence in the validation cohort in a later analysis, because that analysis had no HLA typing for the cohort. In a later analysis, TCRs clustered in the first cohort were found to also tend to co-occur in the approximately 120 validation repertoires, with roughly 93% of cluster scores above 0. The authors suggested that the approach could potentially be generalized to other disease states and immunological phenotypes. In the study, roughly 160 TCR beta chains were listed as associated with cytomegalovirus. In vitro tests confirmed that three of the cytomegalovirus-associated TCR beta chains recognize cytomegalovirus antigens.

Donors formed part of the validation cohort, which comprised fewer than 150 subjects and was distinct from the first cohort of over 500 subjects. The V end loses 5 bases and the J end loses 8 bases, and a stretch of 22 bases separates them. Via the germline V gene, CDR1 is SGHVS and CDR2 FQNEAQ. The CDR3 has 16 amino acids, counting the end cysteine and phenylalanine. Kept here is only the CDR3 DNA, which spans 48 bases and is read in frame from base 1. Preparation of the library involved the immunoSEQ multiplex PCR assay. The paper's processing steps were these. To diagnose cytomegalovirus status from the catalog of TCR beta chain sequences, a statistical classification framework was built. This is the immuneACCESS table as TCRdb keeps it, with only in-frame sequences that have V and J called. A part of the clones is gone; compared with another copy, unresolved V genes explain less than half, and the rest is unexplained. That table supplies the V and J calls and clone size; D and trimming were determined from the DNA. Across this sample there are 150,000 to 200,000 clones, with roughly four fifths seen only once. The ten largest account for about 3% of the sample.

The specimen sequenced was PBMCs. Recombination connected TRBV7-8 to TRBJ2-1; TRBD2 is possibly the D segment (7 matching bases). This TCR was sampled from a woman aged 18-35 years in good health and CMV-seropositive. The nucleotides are TGTGCCAGCAGCCGCAGGCGGGCGGGGGCCATGGATGAGCAGTTCTTC. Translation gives CASSRRRAGAMDEQFF.